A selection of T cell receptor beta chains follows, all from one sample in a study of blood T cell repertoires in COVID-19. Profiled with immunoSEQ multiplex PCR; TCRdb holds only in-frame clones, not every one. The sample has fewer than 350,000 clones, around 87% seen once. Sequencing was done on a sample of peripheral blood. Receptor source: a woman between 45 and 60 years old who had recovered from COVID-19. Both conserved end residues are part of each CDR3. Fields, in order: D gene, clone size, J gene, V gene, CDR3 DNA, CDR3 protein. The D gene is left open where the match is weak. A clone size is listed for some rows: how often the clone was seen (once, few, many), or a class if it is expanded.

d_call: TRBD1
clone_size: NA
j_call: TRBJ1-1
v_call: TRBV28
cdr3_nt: TGTGCCAGCAGCATAGGACAGGGGGCCCCGAACACTGAAGCTTTCTTT
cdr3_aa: CASSIGQGAPNTEAFF

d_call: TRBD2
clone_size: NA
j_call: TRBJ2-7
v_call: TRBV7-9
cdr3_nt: TGTGCCAGCAGTCCCGGGGGGTCCCTCTACGAGCAGTACTTC
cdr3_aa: CASSPGGSLYEQYF

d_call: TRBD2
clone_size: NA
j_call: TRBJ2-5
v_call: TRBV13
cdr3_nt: TGTGCCAGCAGCTTAGAGGGACTAGCGGGAACCGCAGAGACCCAGTACTTC
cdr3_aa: CASSLEGLAGTAETQYF

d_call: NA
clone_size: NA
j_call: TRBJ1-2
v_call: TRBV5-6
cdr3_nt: TGTGCCAGCAGCTTGGCCGCGGTCGTTGGCTACACCTTC
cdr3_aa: CASSLAAVVGYTF

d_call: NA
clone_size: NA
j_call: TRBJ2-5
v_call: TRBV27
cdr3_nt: TGTGCCAGCAGCCCCTTTCCAGGAGAGCGGGAGACCCAGTACTTC
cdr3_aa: CASSPFPGERETQYF

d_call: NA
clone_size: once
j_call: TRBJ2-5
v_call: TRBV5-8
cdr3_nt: TGTGCCAGCAGCAGAGGTTTGGGGGGACTCCAAGAGACCCAGTACTTC
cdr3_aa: CASSRGLGGLQETQYF

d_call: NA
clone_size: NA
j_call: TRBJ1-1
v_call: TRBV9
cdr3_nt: TGTGCCAGCAGCGTAGAAGGGAGCGGGCCGGACAAAGCTTTCTTT
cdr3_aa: CASSVEGSGPDKAFF

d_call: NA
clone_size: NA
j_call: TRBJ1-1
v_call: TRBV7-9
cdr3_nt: TGTGCCAGCAGCTTAGGGACTAGCTCTGAAGCTTTCTTT
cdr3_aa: CASSLGTSSEAFF

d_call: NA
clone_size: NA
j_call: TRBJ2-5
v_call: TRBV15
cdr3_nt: TGTGCCACCAGCAGAAGATATAGAGAGACCCAGTACTTC
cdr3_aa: CATSRRYRETQYF

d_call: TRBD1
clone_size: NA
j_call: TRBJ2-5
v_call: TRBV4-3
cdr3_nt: TGCGCCAGCAGCCAAGGGACAGGGCCGCAGACCCAGTACTTC
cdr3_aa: CASSQGTGPQTQYF

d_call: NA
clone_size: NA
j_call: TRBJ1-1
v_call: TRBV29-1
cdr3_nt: TGCAGCGTCGAACGCACAGGGAGCACTGAAGCTTTCTTT
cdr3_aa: CSVERTGSTEAFF

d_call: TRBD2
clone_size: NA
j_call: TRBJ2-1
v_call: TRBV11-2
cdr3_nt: TGTGCCAGCAGCCCGGCTAGCGGAATCTACAATGAGCAGTTCTTC
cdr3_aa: CASSPASGIYNEQFF

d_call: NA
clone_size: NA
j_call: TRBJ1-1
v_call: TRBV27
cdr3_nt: TGTGCCAGCAGTTTTCAGGGGACTGAAGCTTTCTTT
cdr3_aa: CASSFQGTEAFF

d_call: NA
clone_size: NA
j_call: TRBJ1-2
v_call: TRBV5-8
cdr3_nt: TGTGCCAGCAGCTCGGGAAATCATCCGAGGGACTATGGCTACACCTTC
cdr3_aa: CASSSGNHPRDYGYTF

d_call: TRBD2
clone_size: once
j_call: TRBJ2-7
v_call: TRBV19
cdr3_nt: TGTGCCCCCCAAGAGGTTTGGCGGGAGGGCCCCTACGAGCAGTACTTC
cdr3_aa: CAPQEVWREGPYEQYF

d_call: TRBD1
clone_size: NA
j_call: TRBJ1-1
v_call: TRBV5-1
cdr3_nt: TGCGCCAGCAGCATCAGACAGGGCACTGAAGCTTTCTTT
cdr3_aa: CASSIRQGTEAFF

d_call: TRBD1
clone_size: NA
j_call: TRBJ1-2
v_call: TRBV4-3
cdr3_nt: TGCGCCAGCAGCCTTATGACAGGGTGGTTGTGCTATGGCTACACCTTC
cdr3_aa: CASSLMTGWLCYGYTF

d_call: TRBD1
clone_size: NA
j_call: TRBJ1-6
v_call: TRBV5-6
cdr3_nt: TGTGCCAGCAGCTTGGGACAGGGCGTATCACCCCTCCACTTT
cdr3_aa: CASSLGQGVSPLHF

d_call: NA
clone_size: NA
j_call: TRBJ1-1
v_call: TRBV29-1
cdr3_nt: TGCAGCGCTGAACAGGGAGGAAACACTGAAGCTTTCTTT
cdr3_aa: CSAEQGGNTEAFF

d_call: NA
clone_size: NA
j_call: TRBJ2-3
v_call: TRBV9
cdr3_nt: TGTGCCAGCAGCGTAGGGGCGGGGACCTCTGGCACAGATACGCAGTATTTT
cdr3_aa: CASSVGAGTSGTDTQYF

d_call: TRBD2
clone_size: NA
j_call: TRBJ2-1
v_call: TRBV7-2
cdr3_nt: TGTGCCAGCAGCTTAGCGCGGGGGACTAGCGGTTACAATGAGCAGTTCTTC
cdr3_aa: CASSLARGTSGYNEQFF

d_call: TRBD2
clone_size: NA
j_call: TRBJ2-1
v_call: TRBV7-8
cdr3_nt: TGTGCCAGCAGCTTATCGGGGGGGGCTCTTAATGAGCAGTTCTTC
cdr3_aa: CASSLSGGALNEQFF

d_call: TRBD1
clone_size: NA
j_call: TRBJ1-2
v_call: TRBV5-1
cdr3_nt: TGCGCCAGCAGCCGGGACAGGGGACGGGGCTACACCTTC
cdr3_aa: CASSRDRGRGYTF

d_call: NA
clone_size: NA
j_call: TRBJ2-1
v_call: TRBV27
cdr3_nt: TGTGCCAGCAGCGACCCAGCGGGACACAACAATGAGCAGTTCTTC
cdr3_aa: CASSDPAGHNNEQFF

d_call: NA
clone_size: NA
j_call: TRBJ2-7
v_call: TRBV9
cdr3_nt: TGTGCCAGCAGCGTCCCTTCCCCCAACAGGCGCTTTTACTCCTACGAGCAGTACTTC
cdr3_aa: CASSVPSPNRRFYSYEQYF

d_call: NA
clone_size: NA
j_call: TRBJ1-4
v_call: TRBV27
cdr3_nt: TGTGCCAGCGCTCCAGGGTGGAGTAATGAAAAACTGTTTTTT
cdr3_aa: CASAPGWSNEKLFF

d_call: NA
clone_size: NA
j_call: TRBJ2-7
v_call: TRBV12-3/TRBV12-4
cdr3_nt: TGTGCCAGCAGTCGAGATGGTTACGAGCAGTACTTC
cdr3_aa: CASSRDGYEQYF

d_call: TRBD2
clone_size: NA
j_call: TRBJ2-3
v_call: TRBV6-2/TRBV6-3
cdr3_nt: TGTGCCAGCAGTACCGGGACTAGCAGAGGCACAGATACGCAGTATTTT
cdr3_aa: CASSTGTSRGTDTQYF

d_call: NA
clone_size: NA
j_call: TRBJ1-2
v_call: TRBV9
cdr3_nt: TGTGCCAGCAGCGCAGGACAGTCGCGCGGCTACACCTTC
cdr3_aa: CASSAGQSRGYTF

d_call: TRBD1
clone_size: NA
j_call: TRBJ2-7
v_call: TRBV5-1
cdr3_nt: TGCGCCAGCAGCTTGCTGTCAGGGGGTCACGAGCAGTACTTC
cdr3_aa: CASSLLSGGHEQYF

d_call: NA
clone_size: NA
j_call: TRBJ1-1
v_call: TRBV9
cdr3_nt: TGTGCCAGCAGTGTCAGCGCGAACACTGAAGCTTTCTTT
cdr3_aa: CASSVSANTEAFF

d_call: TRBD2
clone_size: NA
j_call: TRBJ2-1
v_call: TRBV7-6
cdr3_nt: TGTGCCAGCAGCTCGCAACTAGCGGGAGTGGGGAATGAGCAGTTCTTC
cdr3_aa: CASSSQLAGVGNEQFF

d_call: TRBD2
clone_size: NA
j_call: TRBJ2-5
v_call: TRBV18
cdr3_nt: TGTGCCAGCTCACCCCTAGCGGGAGGAGAGACCCAGTACTTC
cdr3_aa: CASSPLAGGETQYF

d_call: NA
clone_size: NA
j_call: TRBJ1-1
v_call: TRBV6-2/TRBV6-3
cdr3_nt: TGTGCCAGCAGTTACCCCCCCGGCACTGAAGCTTTCTTT
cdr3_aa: CASSYPPGTEAFF

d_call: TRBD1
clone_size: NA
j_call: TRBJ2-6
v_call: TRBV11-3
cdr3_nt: TGTGCCAGCAGCTTAGGAGACAGGGCCGTCTCTGGGGCCAACGTCCTGACTTTC
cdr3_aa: CASSLGDRAVSGANVLTF

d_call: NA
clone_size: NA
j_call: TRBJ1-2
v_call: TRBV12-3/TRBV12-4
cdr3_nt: TGTGCCAGCGCGACCGGAGGGAACTATGGCTACACCTTC
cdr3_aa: CASATGGNYGYTF

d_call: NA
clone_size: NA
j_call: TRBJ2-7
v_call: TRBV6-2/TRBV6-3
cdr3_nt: TGTGCCAGCAGTTACGTTAGGCTGGGCTCCCCGGTGTCCGAGCAGTACTTC
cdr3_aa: CASSYVRLGSPVSEQYF

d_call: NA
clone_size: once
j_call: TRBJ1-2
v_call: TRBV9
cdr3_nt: TGTGCCAGCAGCGTAGATTTCGGGGAGACCTATGGCTACACCTTC
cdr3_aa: CASSVDFGETYGYTF

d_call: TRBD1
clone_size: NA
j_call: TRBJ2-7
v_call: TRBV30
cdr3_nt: TGTGCCTGGAGTCCGGGACAGGGGGCCTACGAGCAGTACTTC
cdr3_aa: CAWSPGQGAYEQYF

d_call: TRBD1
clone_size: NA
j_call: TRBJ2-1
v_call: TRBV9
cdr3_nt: TGTGCCAGCAGCGTGAGCGGGACAGGGTTTAATGAGCAGTTCTTC
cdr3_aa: CASSVSGTGFNEQFF

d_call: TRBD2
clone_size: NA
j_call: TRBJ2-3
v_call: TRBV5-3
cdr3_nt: TGTGCCAGAAGACGGGGACTAGCCCTAGTCAACACAGATACGCAGTATTTT
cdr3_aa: CARRRGLALVNTDTQYF

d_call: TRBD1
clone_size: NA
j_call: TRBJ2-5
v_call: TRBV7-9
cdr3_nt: TGTGCCAGCAGCGGGGGGGACAGGGTCTCTAAGGCGACCCAGTACTTC
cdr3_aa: CASSGGDRVSKATQYF

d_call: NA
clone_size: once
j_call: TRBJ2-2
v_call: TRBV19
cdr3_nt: TGTGCCAGTAGTCCCTATGCCCCCACGGCGAACACCGGGGAGCTGTTTTTT
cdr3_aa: CASSPYAPTANTGELFF